This T cell receptor beta chain emerged from a study of blood T cell repertoires in COVID-19. Study overall: The analysed material was cDNA or gDNA that came from T cells, B-cell-depleted T cells, or PBMCs.

Trimming took 6 bases from V and 0 from J, leaving 8 bases between them. This CDR3 contains 13 residues. Germline loops: CDR1 MDHEN, CDR2 SYDVKM. The repertoire was sequenced with immunoSEQ multiplex PCR; TCRdb's copy has only in-frame clones and lacks some. The repertoire holds fewer than 350,000 clones, with roughly 90% as singletons. The sequence was collected from a woman younger than 45 with COVID-19, enrolled during active disease. Sequenced sample: peripheral blood. The rearrangement uses TRBV28 and TRBJ1-1; no reliable D call. The chain's CDR3 is CASREVMNTEAFF. The CDR3 DNA reads TGTGCCAGCAGGGAGGTTATGAACACTGAAGCTTTCTTT.